Described below is a single T cell receptor beta chain sequence and its context. Its matching antigen is unknown. This sample was taken from a study of shared clonotypes between healthy human individuals. Study-level findings and limits: Non-shared clonotypes were found to have lower generation probabilities than the clonotypes that were shared by all four of the sorted-subset donors. An effect of sequencing depth on clonotype sharing among donors was expected.

V was clipped by 2 bases and J by 6 bases; unmatched bases: 4. CDR1 and CDR2 from the germline V gene are WSHSY and SAAADI. This CDR3 is 15 amino acids long. Cells designated naive CD8 were CD45RO-negative and were positively selected for CCR7, with terminally differentiated effector memory CD45RA+ cells excluded. Some 28,000 T cell genomes (roughly 0.2 ug DNA) went into each sorted-subset replicate. The table came from immunoSEQ multiplex PCR; TCRdb's copy has only in-frame clones and leaves some out. The sample shows 2 million to 2.5 million clones, roughly 94% of them seen only once. The clonotype originates from a man aged 18-30 years in good health. V usage is TRBV10-2 and J usage is TRBJ2-2; TRBD2 matches 9 bases. The specimen sequenced was naive CD8+ T cells sorted from blood. In DNA form, the CDR3 reads TGCGCCAGCAGTGAGGTGTTAGCGGGAGCCGGGGAGCTGTTTTTT. Translated, it gives CASSEVLAGAGELFF.